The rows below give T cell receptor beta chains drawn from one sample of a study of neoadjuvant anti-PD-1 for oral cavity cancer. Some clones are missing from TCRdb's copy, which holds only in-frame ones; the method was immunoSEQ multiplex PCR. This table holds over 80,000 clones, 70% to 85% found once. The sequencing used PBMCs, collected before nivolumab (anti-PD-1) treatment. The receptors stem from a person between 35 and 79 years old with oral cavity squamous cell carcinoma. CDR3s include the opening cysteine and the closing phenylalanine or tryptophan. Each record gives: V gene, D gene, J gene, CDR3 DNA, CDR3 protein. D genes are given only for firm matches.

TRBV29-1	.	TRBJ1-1	TGCAGCGTTGAAAACAGTAACACTGAAGCTTTCTTT	CSVENSNTEAFF
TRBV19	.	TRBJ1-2	TGTGCCAGTAGTATAGCGGGGGCTGGCTACACCTTC	CASSIAGAGYTF
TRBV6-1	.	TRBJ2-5	TGTGCCAGCACTACAGGCAGGGGAGAGACCCAGTACTTC	CASTTGRGETQYF
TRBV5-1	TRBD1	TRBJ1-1	TGCGCCAGCAGCTTGGACAGACAGGGGGCGCTTTCCGTGAACACTGAAGCTTTCTTT	CASSLDRQGALSVNTEAFF
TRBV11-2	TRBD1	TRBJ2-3	TGTGCCAGCAGCGGAGGACAGGTTAGCACAGATACGCAGTATTTT	CASSGGQVSTDTQYF
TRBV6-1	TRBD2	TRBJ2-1	TGTGCCAGCAGTGTGGCGGGAGGCCTTTCCTACAATGAGCAGTTCTTC	CASSVAGGLSYNEQFF
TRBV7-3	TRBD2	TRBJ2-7	TGTGCCAGCAGCTTAATGCAAGCGGGAGTGGTAGAGCAGTACTTC	CASSLMQAGVVEQYF
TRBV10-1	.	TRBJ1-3	TGCGCCAGCAGTGAATCTATCGGAAACACCATATATTTT	CASSESIGNTIYF
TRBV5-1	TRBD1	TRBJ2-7	TGCGCCAGCAGCCCCCGGACAGGGAACTACGAGCAGTACTTC	CASSPRTGNYEQYF
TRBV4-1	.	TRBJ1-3	TGCGCCAGCAGCCAAGCGGGCAGTTCGAACACCATATATTTT	CASSQAGSSNTIYF